The present T cell receptor beta chain was sequenced within a study of technical replicates of blood from a few donors. Libraries were prepared by immunoSEQ multiplex PCR; TCRdb keeps only in-frame clonotypes and omits some of them. Here the sample spans some 68,000 clones, roughly 95% being singletons. The CDR3 spans 12 residues. Germline CDR1 and CDR2: MDHEN and SYDVKM. V lost 4 bases to trimming and J lost 8 bases, with 9 bases between them. Material for sequencing was T cells isolated from PBMCs. V is TRBV28 and J is TRBJ2-4; D ambiguous. The receptor comes from a human donor in good health. CDR3 sequence reads: CASSSRLDIQYF. CDR3 coding DNA: TGTGCCAGCAGTTCCCGCCTAGACATTCAGTACTTC.